One and the same sample provided the 9 T cell receptor beta chains below, sequenced in a study of tumor-infiltrating lymphocytes in primary liver carcinoma. A constant-region primer served to make TCR beta cDNA from about 0.5 ug total RNA. Three nested multiplex PCR rounds, a slightly modified ARM-PCR, produced the libraries for TCR beta. Use of TRBV1-TRBV30 forward primers with a C-beta reverse primer characterized the first two PCR rounds, which lasted approximately 11 cycles each. TCRdb ran MiXCR on the multiplex PCR reads and lists one entry per CDR3 protein. Altogether 200,000 or so distinct CDR3 sequences are present, about 61% being singletons, with the ten largest covering approximately 7%. The authors took blood RNA from unsorted whole blood and also extracted germline DNA. The sample consisted of peripheral blood. These receptors were obtained from a woman in her sixties with primary liver carcinoma and hepatitis B virus infection.

The rearrangement joins TRBV6-2 or TRBV6-3 to TRBJ2-5; TRBD1 matches at 8 bases. V trimming: 3 bases; J trimming: 5 bases; junction bases outside the gene matches: 14. Germline CDR1 MNHEY, CDR2 SVGEGT. The CDR3 totals 17 residues. The CDR3 region is CASSYCHGQGIGETQYF. For the CDR3, the DNA is TGTGCCAGCAGTTATTGTCACGGACAGGGCATAGGCGAGACCCAGTACTTC.

This clonotype is medium-sized (0.01 to 0.1%) within its sample. J is TRBJ2-5 and V is TRBV11-2, with a tentative D call TRBD1 (6 bases). Germline CDR1 is SGHAT and CDR2 is FQNNGV. The CDR3 is 13 amino acids. V shed 3 bases and J shed 2 bases, with 7 bases lying between them. The CDR3 coding sequence is TGTGCCAGCAGCTTGGACAGACAAGAGACCCAGTACTTC. This gives the protein CASSLDRQETQYF.

Notes on this clonotype: The CDR3 carries no conserved terminal phenylalanine or tryptophan, so it likely arises from a read error. The chain uses TRBV20-1 and TRBJ2-7; 11 nucleotides agree with TRBD1. V lost 3 bases to trimming and J lost 3 bases; unmatched junction nucleotides: 4. There are 14 residues in the CDR3. Germline lookup yields CDR1 DFQATT and CDR2 SNEGSKA (reference sequence). The CDR3 reads CSASGQGADYEQYL. CDR3 nucleotides: TGCAGTGCTAGCGGACAGGGGGCCGACTACGAGCAGTACTTA.

As for this clonotype: One base away lies a much larger clone, so this may be a sequencing read error. J is TRBJ2-1 and V is TRBV5-4, with 11 bases matching TRBD2. Germline assignment: CDR1 SGHNT and CDR2 YYREEE (reference sequence). The CDR3 covers 15 residues. CDR3 DNA sequence: TGTGCCAGCAGGCCCGGGACTAGCGGTAACAATGAGCGGTTCTTC. It translates to CASRPGTSGNNERFF.

Note on this clonotype: An end of the junction differs from the germline gene, which may be a read error. The J gene is TRBJ2-3, the V gene TRBV10-2, with D possibly matching TRBD2 (5 bases). Germline CDR1 WSHSY, CDR2 SAAADI. The CDR3 spans 14 residues. The CDR3 nucleotides are TGTGCCAGCAGCCACGGGATTGGCACAGATACGCAGTATTTT. As protein: CASSHGIGTDTQYF.

Concerning this clonotype: A read error may be the cause here, since a much bigger clone is one base away. CDR3: CASSLTDRDIQFF. The CDR3 nucleotides read TGTGCCAGCAGTTTAACTGATCGGGATATTCAGTTCTTC. The chain has TRBV28 and TRBJ2-1; tentative D call: TRBD2 (5 bases). The V gene's germline CDR1 is MDHEN and CDR2 SYDVKM. The CDR3 sequence is 13 residues long. V was pared by 2 bases and J by 13 bases, with 15 bases between.

V is TRBV12-3 or TRBV12-4 and J is TRBJ2-7; 11 nucleotides agree with TRBD2. With V trimmed by 6 bases and J by 5 bases, 3 bases remained unmatched. CDR3 length: 13 residues. CDR3 sequence: CASRRSGRDEQYF. Written as DNA, the CDR3 is TGTGCCAGCAGGCGTAGCGGGAGGGACGAGCAGTACTTC.

Worth noting for this clonotype: The junction differs from germline at one of its ends, possibly a read error. The chain couples TRBV7-9 to TRBJ2-7; TRBD2 might be the D (7 bases). The CDR3 is made up of 14 amino acids. Germline V CDR1 and CDR2: SEHNR, FQNEAQ (reference sequence). CDR3 sequence: CTSNFGGATYEQYF. CDR3 coding DNA: TGTACCAGCAACTTTGGGGGGGCCACCTACGAGCAGTACTTC.

This clonotype appeared many times. The chain recombines TRBV5-6 with TRBJ2-7; 7 bases map to TRBD1. V lost 7 bases to trimming and J lost 2 bases; unmatched junction nucleotides: 9. CDR3 length equals 14 residues. Germline V lookup: CDR1 SGHDT, CDR2 YYEEEE. The CDR3 DNA is TGTGCCAGCTGGTTCAGGGGGAGAACCTACGAGCAGTACTTC. As protein: CASWFRGRTYEQYF.